These T cell receptor beta chains were read from a single sample in a study of T cell responses to AZD1222 COVID-19 vaccine. The table came from immunoSEQ multiplex PCR; TCRdb's copy has only in-frame clones and leaves some out. The sample lists around 160,000 clones, 94% occurring once. Material: peripheral blood, obtained on day 0 of AZD1222 vaccination. The source is an adult in good health. CDR3s leave out the opening cysteine and the closing phenylalanine or tryptophan. D genes are given only for firm matches.

D gene: NA; V gene: TRBV3-1/TRBV3-2; J gene: TRBJ2-3; CDR3 protein: ASSLRERYTDTQY
D gene: NA; V gene: TRBV7-9; J gene: TRBJ1-6; CDR3 protein: ASSLGPPLH
D gene: TRBD2; V gene: TRBV19; J gene: TRBJ2-1; CDR3 protein: ASSTGGTSGSMNEQF
D gene: NA; V gene: TRBV7-7; J gene: TRBJ1-3; CDR3 protein: ASSLDSNSGNTIY
D gene: NA; V gene: TRBV19; J gene: TRBJ1-6; CDR3 protein: ASTGLFNSPLH
D gene: TRBD1; V gene: TRBV9; J gene: TRBJ2-7; CDR3 protein: ASSEGAGSYEQY
D gene: TRBD1; V gene: TRBV30; J gene: TRBJ2-7; CDR3 protein: AWSRTGQGKYEQY
D gene: TRBD1; V gene: TRBV12-5; J gene: TRBJ1-1; CDR3 protein: ASGLGQGGVAF
D gene: NA; V gene: TRBV28; J gene: TRBJ1-5; CDR3 protein: ASRPEQGSGPQH
D gene: NA; V gene: TRBV10-2; J gene: TRBJ1-1; CDR3 protein: ASWGLNTEAF
D gene: TRBD1; V gene: TRBV27; J gene: TRBJ2-1; CDR3 protein: ASSKQGPYNEQF
D gene: TRBD2; V gene: TRBV4-1; J gene: TRBJ2-7; CDR3 protein: ASSPPPGLATYEQY
D gene: NA; V gene: TRBV27; J gene: TRBJ2-7; CDR3 protein: ASSPLSGGAYEQY
D gene: NA; V gene: TRBV3-1/TRBV3-2; J gene: TRBJ1-4; CDR3 protein: ATRDGTNEKLF
D gene: NA; V gene: TRBV2; J gene: TRBJ1-1; CDR3 protein: ASSDPPGDTEAF
D gene: TRBD1; V gene: TRBV11-2; J gene: TRBJ1-5; CDR3 protein: ASSLNRGEGPQH
D gene: NA; V gene: TRBV30; J gene: TRBJ1-3; CDR3 protein: AWSGGIFGNTIY
D gene: NA; V gene: TRBV18; J gene: TRBJ2-7; CDR3 protein: ASSPEGHTYEQY
D gene: TRBD1; V gene: TRBV19; J gene: TRBJ2-1; CDR3 protein: ASKIGDRGYNEQF
D gene: NA; V gene: TRBV6-6; J gene: TRBJ1-6; CDR3 protein: ASNPAGVYNSPLH
D gene: NA; V gene: TRBV7-3; J gene: TRBJ2-7; CDR3 protein: ASSPSPGTYEQY
D gene: NA; V gene: TRBV6-4; J gene: TRBJ1-6; CDR3 protein: ASSDSVQGDSPLH
D gene: NA; V gene: TRBV6-2/TRBV6-3; J gene: TRBJ2-2; CDR3 protein: ASSLYGGELF
D gene: NA; V gene: TRBV19; J gene: TRBJ2-1; CDR3 protein: ASRDERKNNNEQF